The 6 T cell receptor beta chains listed next were all sequenced from one sample in a study of CD4 T cells in relation to SARS-CoV-2 and coronaviruses. Their cognate antigens are unknown. Sequenced by immunoSEQ multiplex PCR; TCRdb stores in-frame clones only, minus some. The sample records 35,000 to 40,000 clones, approximately 86% being singletons. Input material: naive CD4+ T cells from PBMCs, cultured in vitro. Subset of the sample: naive CD4+ T cells isolated by negative enrichment. The receptors originated from an adult with COVID-19.

The V and J genes are TRBV24-1 and TRBJ2-1; 10 nucleotides align to TRBD2. V dropped 4 bases and J dropped 7; count of bases not matched to a gene: 9. This CDR3 comprises 16 residues. Germline assignment: CDR1 KGHDR and CDR2 SFDVKD. The CDR3 nucleotides are TGTGCCACCAGTGACGGAGGGCTAGCGGGGGTGAATGAGCAGTTCTTC. It is translated as CATSDGGLAGVNEQFF.

This clone showed up just a few times. The chain couples TRBV15 to TRBJ2-7; no reliable D call. CDR1 and CDR2 (germline): LNHNV, YYDKDF (reference sequence). The ends were cut back, 0 bases at V and 2 bases at J, with 14 bases in the middle. This CDR3 region has 16 residues. The CDR3 DNA reads as TGTGCCACCAGCAGAGATGTTAACCGCCCCACCTACGAGCAGTACTTC. It codes for CATSRDVNRPTYEQYF.

The rearrangement joins TRBV5-1 to TRBJ2-3; 7 bases line up with TRBD1. Germline CDR1 reads SGHRS; CDR2 reads YFSETQ. The CDR3 runs 15 residues. Trimming at V came to 4 bases and at J to 0 bases, leaving 5 bases not matched to a gene. CDR3 region: CASSLGGSSTDTQYF. For the CDR3, the DNA is TGCGCCAGCAGCCTAGGGGGCTCTAGCACAGATACGCAGTATTTT. Full variable domain (remainder filled in from reference TRBV5-1 and TRBJ2-3): KAGVTQTPRYLIKTRGQQVTLSCSPISGHRSVSWYQQTPGQGLQFLFEYFSETQRNKGNFPGRFSGRQFSNSRSEMNVSTLELGDSALYLCASSLGGSSTDTQYFGPGTRLTVL.

V is TRBV28 and J is TRBJ1-2; 11 nucleotides align to TRBD1. The CDR3 runs to 13 residues. Trimming at V came to 2 bases and at J to 14 bases, leaving 7 bases not matched to a gene. CDR1 and CDR2 from the germline V gene are MDHEN and SYDVKM. The CDR3 DNA is TGTGCCAGCAGTTTAGGGGACAGGGGGATTCGGACCTTC. Its translation: CASSLGDRGIRTF.

The chain is built from TRBV19 and TRBJ1-1; D is undetermined. Germline V gives CDR1 LNHDA, CDR2 SQIVND (reference sequence). V lost 8 bases to trimming and J lost 4 bases, with 5 bases between them. This CDR3 is built from 10 residues. The CDR3 sequence: CASFSTEAFF. DNA of the CDR3: TGTGCCAGTTTCTCCACTGAAGCTTTCTTT.

V usage is TRBV5-1 and J usage is TRBJ2-6; 8 nucleotides match TRBD1. The germline V gene encodes CDR1 SGHRS and CDR2 YFSETQ. The junction had 2 bases not matched to a gene; V was cut back by 4 bases and J by 2 bases. This CDR3 has 15 residues. As DNA, the CDR3 is TGCGCCAGCAGCCCGGACAGGGCTGGGGCCAACGTCCTGACTTTC. Translating gives CASSPDRAGANVLTF.